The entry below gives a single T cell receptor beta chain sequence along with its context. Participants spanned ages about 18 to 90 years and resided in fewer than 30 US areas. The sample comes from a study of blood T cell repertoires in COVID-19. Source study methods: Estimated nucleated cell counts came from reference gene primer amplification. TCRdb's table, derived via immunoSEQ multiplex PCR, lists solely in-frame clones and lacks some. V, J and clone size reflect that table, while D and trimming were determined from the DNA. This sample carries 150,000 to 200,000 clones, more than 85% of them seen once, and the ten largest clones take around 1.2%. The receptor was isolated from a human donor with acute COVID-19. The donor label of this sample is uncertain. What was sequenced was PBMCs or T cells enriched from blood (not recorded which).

In DNA, the CDR3 is TGTGCCAGCAGCCAAGGCCTCCGAGGGCGGGGGAACACCGGGGAGCTGTTTTTT. Translated: CASSQGLRGRGNTGELFF. The V and J genes are TRBV4-2 and TRBJ2-2; tentatively, D is TRBD2 (6 bases). Trimming pared 1 base from V and 1 base from J, leaving 16 bases between. The length of the CDR3 is 18 residues. CDR1 and CDR2 from the germline V gene are LGHNA and YNFKEQ.